This T cell receptor beta chain was identified during a study of cytomegalovirus exposure and HLA in healthy donors. Study-level results: High sensitivity and specificity were reportedly achieved when the classifier diagnosed cytomegalovirus status. Usually a TCR sequence was rare, but some public TCRs were found in many donors.

The germline gives CDR1 WSHSY, CDR2 SAAADI. V was cut by 4 bases and J by 5 bases, with 17 bases left in between. The CDR3 is 15 residues long. Unrecorded immune exposures were likely, despite nominal health at sampling. For this clone: Its target is not known.

The study ran its PCR with 60 Vbeta and 13 Jbeta primers. Assay used: immunoSEQ multiplex PCR; TCRdb lists only in-frame clones, some missing. This repertoire includes fewer than 70,000 clones. This chain connects TRBV10-2 to TRBJ1-1; D might be TRBD1 (5 bases). The sequence was obtained from a woman between 18 and 29 years old in good health and CMV-seronegative. Sequencing was performed on PBMCs. CDR3: CASSGPQAGGTEAFF. CDR3 DNA: TGCGCCAGCAGTGGCCCCCAGGCGGGGGGGACTGAAGCTTTCTTT.